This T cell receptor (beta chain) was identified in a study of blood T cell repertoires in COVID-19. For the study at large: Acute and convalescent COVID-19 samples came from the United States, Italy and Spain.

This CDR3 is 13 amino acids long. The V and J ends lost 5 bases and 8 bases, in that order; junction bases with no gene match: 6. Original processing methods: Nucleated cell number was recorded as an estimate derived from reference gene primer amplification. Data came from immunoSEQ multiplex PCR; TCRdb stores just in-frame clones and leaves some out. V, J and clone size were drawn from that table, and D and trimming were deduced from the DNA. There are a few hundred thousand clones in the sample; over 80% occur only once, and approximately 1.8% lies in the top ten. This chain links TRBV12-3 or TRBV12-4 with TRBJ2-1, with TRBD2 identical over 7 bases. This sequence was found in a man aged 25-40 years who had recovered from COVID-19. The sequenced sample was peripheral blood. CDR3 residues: CASSKRGSDEQFF. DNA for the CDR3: TGTGCCAGCAGTAAGCGGGGATCGGATGAGCAGTTCTTC.